This T cell receptor beta chain was profiled in a study of blood T cell repertoires in COVID-19. In the source study's methods: By means of reference gene primer amplification, nucleated cell counts were estimated. Assay: immunoSEQ multiplex PCR; the TCRdb copy retains only in-frame clones and omits some. That table gives V, J and clone size, and the DNA gave D and trimming. This sample has about 270,000 clones; 75% to 90% occur once, and the top ten carry roughly 2.5%. The receptor's source is a woman younger than 30 who had recovered from COVID-19. The sequencing input was PBMCs or T cells enriched from blood (not recorded which).

The CDR3 here is CASSPPGPPYEQYF. Here the CDR3 DNA reads TGTGCCAGCAGCCCCCCAGGGCCTCCCTACGAGCAGTACTTC. The rearrangement joins TRBV28 to TRBJ2-7, with D possibly TRBD1 on 5 matching bases. Trimming took 6 bases from V and 2 from J, leaving 14 bases between them. The V gene's germline CDR1 is MDHEN and CDR2 SYDVKM. The CDR3 extends over 14 amino acids.